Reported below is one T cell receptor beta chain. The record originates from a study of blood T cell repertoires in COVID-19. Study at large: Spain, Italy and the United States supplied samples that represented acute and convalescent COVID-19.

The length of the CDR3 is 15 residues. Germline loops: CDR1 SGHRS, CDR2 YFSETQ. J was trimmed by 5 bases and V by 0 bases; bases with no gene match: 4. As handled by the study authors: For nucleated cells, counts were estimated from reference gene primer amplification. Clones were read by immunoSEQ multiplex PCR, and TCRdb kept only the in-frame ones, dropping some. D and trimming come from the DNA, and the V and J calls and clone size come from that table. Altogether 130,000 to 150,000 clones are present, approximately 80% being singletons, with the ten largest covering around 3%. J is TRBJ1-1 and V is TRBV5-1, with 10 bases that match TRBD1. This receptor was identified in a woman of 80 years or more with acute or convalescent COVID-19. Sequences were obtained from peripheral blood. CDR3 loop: CASSLGGQGRTEAFF. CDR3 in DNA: TGCGCCAGCAGCTTGGGGGGACAGGGGAGGACTGAAGCTTTCTTT.